This TCR beta chain was sequenced during a study of metastatic and nonmetastatic thyroid tumors. Study-level information: Comparative analysis of repertoires was undertaken across blood and tumor or nodule tissue obtained from malignant and benign thyroid patients. General study findings and limits: A significant increase in TCR beta diversity was reportedly seen in malignant thyroid tumors relative to benign nodules, in blood and tumor.

This CDR3 region has 14 residues. V was clipped by 3 bases and J by 7 bases; unmatched bases: 5. Germline CDR1 and CDR2: MDHEN and SYDVKM. Patients underwent thyroid surgery, and none had received any treatment before it. The authors' processing: Building a distant-metastasis classifier for papillary thyroid cancer drew on CDR3 differences across clinicopathological groups. TCRdb re-called the PCR reads via MiXCR. TCRdb's processing, not the authors', yielded these V and J calls. The sample consists of some 19,000 clones, 20% to 30% of them appearing once. This clone rates as medium-sized. Its antigen is undetermined.

This sequence originates from a male donor with papillary thyroid cancer or a benign thyroid nodule (not recorded which). Some clones in this sample may be carry-over from other donors' samples. The specimen sequenced was blood. The chain carries TRBV28 and TRBJ2-1; TRBD2 matches at 8 bases. CDR3 in amino acids: CASSFTREGNEQFF. In DNA form, the CDR3 reads TGTGCCAGCAGTTTTACCCGGGAGGGTAATGAGCAGTTCTTC. Variable domain in full (rest from reference TRBV28 and TRBJ2-1): DVKVTQSSRYLVKRTGEKVFLECVQDMDHENMFWYRQDPGLGLRLIYFSYDVKMKEKGDIPEGYSVSREKKERFSLILESASTNQTSMYLCASSFTREGNEQFFGPGTRLTVL.